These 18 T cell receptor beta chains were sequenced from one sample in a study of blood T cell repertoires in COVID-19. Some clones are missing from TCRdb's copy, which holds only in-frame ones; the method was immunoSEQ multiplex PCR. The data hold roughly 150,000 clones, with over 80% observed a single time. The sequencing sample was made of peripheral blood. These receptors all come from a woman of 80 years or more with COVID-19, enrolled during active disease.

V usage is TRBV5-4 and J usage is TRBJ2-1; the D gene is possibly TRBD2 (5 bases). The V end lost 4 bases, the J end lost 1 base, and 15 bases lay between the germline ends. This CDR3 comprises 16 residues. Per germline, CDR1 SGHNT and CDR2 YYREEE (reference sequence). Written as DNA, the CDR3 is TGTGCCAGCAGCGGAGCCCAAAGCGGATCCTACAATGAGCAGTTCTTC. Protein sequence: CASSGAQSGSYNEQFF.

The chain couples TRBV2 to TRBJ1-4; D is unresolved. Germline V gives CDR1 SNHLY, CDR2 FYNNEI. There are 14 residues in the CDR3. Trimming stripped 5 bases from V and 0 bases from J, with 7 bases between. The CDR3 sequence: CASSSGSTNEKLFF. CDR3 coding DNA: TGTGCCAGCAGTTCGGGGTCAACTAATGAAAAACTGTTTTTT.

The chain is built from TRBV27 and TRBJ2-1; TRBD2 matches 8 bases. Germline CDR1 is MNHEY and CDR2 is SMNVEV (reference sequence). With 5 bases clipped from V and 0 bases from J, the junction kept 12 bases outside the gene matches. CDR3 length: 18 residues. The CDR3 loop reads CASSHSTGGYSSYNEQFF. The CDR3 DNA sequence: TGTGCCAGCAGTCACTCTACGGGGGGGTACAGCTCCTACAATGAGCAGTTCTTC.

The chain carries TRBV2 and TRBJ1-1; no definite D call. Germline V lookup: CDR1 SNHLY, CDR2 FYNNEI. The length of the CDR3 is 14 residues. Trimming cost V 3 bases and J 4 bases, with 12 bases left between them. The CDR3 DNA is TGTGCCAGCAGTGAGAGTGGGCAGGTCACTGAAGCTTTCTTT. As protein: CASSESGQVTEAFF.

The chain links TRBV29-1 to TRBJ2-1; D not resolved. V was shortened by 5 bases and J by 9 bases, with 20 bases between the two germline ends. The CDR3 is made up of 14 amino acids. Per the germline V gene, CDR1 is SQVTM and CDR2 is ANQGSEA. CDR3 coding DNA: TGCAGCGTTACCGGGTCCCACGCTACAAGTGAGCAGTTCTTC. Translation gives CSVTGSHATSEQFF.

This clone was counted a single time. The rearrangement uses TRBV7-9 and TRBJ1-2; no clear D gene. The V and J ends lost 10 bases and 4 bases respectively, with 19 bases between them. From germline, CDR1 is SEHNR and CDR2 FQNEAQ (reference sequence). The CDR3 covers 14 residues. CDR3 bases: TGTGCCACACCCCCCCTCGGCGGTACCTATGGCTACACCTTC. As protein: CATPPLGGTYGYTF.

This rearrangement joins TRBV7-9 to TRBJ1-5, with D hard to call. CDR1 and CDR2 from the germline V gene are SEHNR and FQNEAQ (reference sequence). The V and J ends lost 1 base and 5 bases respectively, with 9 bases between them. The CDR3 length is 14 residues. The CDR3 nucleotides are TGTGCCAGCAGCTTAGATGCCAGTCATCAGCCCCAGCATTTT. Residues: CASSLDASHQPQHF.

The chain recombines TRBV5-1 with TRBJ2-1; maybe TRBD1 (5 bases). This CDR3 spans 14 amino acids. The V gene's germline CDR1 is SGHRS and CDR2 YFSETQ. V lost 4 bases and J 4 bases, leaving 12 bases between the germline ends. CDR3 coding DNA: TGCGCCAGCAGCCCGTTAACAGGTTACAATGAGCAGTTCTTC. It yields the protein CASSPLTGYNEQFF.

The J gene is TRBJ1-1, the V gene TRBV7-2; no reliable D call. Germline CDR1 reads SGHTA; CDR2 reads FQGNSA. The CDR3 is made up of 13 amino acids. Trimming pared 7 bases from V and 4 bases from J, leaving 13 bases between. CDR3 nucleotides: TGTGCCAGCACCGCAGCTGGCGGCACTGAAGCTTTCTTT. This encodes CASTAAGGTEAFF.

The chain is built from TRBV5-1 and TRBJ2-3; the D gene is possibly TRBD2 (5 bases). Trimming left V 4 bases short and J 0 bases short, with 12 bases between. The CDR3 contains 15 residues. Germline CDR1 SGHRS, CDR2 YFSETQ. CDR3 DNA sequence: TGCGCCAGCAGCCCGACCCCGGGAAGCACAGATACGCAGTATTTT. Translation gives CASSPTPGSTDTQYF.

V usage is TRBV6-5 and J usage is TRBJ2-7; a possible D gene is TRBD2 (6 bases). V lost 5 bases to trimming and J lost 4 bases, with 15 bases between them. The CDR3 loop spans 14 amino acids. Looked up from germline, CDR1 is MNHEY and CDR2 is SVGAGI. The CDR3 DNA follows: TGTGCCAGCAGTCCTTGGGCTAGCGAGTACGAGCAGTACTTC. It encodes CASSPWASEYEQYF.

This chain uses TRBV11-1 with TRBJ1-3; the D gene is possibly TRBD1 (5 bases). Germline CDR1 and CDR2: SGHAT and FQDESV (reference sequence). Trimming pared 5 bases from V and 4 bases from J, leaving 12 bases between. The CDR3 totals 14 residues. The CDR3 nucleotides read TGTGCCAGCAGCCGCCAGACAGCCGGAAACACCATATATTTT. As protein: CASSRQTAGNTIYF.

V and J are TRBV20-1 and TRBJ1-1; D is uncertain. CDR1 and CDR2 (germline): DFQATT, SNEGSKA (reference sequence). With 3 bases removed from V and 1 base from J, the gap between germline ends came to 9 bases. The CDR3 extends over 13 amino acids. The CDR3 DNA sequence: TGCAGTGCTAGTTTTGGCGGGAACACTGAAGCTTTCTTT. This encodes CSASFGGNTEAFF.

DNA for the CDR3: TGTGCCAGCAGTTCGGGTCTCCCCGGGGAGCTGTTTTTT. The encoded protein is CASSSGLPGELFF. The chain combines TRBV13 with TRBJ2-2; D unresolved. V gave up 6 bases and J gave up 6 bases, with 11 bases separating them. The CDR3 length is 13 residues. CDR1 PRHDT and CDR2 FYEKMQ come from the germline V gene (reference sequence).

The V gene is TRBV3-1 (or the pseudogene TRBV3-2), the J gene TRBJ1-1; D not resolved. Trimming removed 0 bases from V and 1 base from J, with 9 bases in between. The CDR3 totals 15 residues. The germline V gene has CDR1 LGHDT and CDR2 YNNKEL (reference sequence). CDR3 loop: CASSQDRVQNTEAFF. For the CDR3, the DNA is TGTGCCAGCAGCCAAGACCGGGTCCAGAACACTGAAGCTTTCTTT.

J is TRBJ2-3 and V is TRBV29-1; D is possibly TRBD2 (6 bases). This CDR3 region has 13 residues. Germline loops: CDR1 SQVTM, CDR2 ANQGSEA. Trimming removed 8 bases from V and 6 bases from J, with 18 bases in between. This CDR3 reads CSSGGSAADTQYF. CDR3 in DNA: TGCAGCTCCGGGGGATCAGCGGCGGATACGCAGTATTTT.

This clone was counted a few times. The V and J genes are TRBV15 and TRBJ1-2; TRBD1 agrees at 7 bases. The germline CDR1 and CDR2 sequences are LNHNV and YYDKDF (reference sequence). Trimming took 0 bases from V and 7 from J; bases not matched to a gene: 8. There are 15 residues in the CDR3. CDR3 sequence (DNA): TGTGCCACCAGCAGAGATCCGGGACAGAAGGCTGGCTACACCTTC. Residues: CATSRDPGQKAGYTF.

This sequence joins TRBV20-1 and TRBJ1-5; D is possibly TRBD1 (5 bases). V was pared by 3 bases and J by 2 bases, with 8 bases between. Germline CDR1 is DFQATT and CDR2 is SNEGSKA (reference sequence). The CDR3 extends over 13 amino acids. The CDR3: CSASLGGNQPQHF. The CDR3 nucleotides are TGCAGTGCTAGTTTAGGGGGCAATCAGCCCCAGCATTTT.